The TCR beta chain under discussion was sequenced for a study of CD8 T cells in ankylosing spondylitis. Library preparation for TCR beta used quantitative 5'-RACE with molecular barcodes. TCRdb ran MiXCR on the 5' RACE reads and lists one entry per CDR3 protein. The sample has some 240,000 distinct CDR3 sequences, more than 20% seen once. The CDR3 is 15 residues long. Losses at the gene ends were 0 bases for V and 7 bases for J; bases not matched to a gene: 6. Germline V gene lookup returns CDR1 DFQATT and CDR2 SNEGSKA (reference sequence). Worth noting for this clonotype: Antigen specificity is unknown.

Whole-study findings and limits: Characteristic of ankylosing spondylitis blood, it appeared, was a TCR beta motif comprising eight highly homologous variants. Reactive arthritis synovial fluid and blood previously showed some of these motif variants. Those disease-linked clones were CD8+; they were also relatively rare in peripheral blood.

V usage is TRBV20-1 and J usage is TRBJ2-1, with TRBD1 matching over 10 bases. The sample consisted of blood, either unsorted or a sorted T cell fraction (not recorded which). This receptor was obtained from a male donor with ankylosing spondylitis or in good health (not recorded which). The CDR3 region has the DNA TGCAGTGCTAGAGATGGACAGGGGGTTGGTAATGAGCAGTTCTTC. It encodes CSARDGQGVGNEQFF.